One and the same sample provided the 17 T cell receptor beta chains below, sequenced in a study of blood T cell repertoires in COVID-19. The repertoire was sequenced with immunoSEQ multiplex PCR; TCRdb's copy has only in-frame clones and lacks some. The repertoire consists of 50,000 to 60,000 clones, with around nine tenths occurring once and the leading ten covering roughly a quarter. The sample was peripheral blood. The receptors here all came from a human donor in a cohort sampled during active COVID-19.

This clone was seen a single time. The V gene is TRBV7-9, the J gene TRBJ1-1; the match to TRBD1 covers 7 bases. The germline gives CDR1 SEHNR, CDR2 FQNEAQ (reference sequence). Trimming took 4 bases from V and 3 from J; bases not matched to a gene: 2. This CDR3 region has 13 residues. The CDR3 DNA sequence: TGTGCCAGCAGCTCCAGGGGGTACACTGAAGCTTTCTTT. Protein product: CASSSRGYTEAFF.

This chain connects TRBV19 to TRBJ1-1; 8 bases are shared with TRBD1. V shed 5 bases, J shed 5 bases, and the junction held 10 bases outside the gene matches. This CDR3 has 15 amino acids. Looked up from germline, CDR1 is LNHDA and CDR2 is SQIVND (reference sequence). DNA of the CDR3: TGTGCCAGTAGTGCTCAGGGGGCAAGAGGGACTGAAGCTTTCTTT. Translating gives CASSAQGARGTEAFF.

The gene calls are TRBV28 and TRBJ1-2, with a weak D call TRBD1 (5 bases). This CDR3 is built from 14 residues. The germline gives CDR1 MDHEN, CDR2 SYDVKM. Trimming pared 3 bases from V and 1 base from J, leaving 9 bases between. In nucleotides, the CDR3 is TGTGCCAGCAGTTTGATGGGGGGTAACTATGGCTACACCTTC. This gives the protein CASSLMGGNYGYTF.

This clone was seen only once. The chain couples TRBV5-4 to TRBJ1-6; 9 nucleotides align to TRBD1. The germline CDR1 and CDR2 sequences are SGHNT and YYREEE (reference sequence). The CDR3 is made up of 17 amino acids. The ends lost 6 bases at V and 6 bases at J; junction bases unmatched: 13. CDR3 amino acids: CASINLEEQGANSPLHF. CDR3 in DNA: TGTGCCAGCATCAATCTGGAGGAACAGGGGGCTAATTCACCCCTCCACTTT. Complete variable domain (other parts from reference TRBV5-4 and TRBJ1-6): ETGVTQSPTHLIKTRGQQVTLRCSSQSGHNTVSWYQQALGQGPQFIFQYYREEENGRGNFPPRFSGLQFPNYSSELNVNALELDDSALYLCASINLEEQGANSPLHFGNGTRLTVT.

The DNA for the CDR3 is TGCGCCAGCAGCTTGAGCCCAGGCCAACAAGAGACCCAGTACTTC. Translation gives CASSLSPGQQETQYF. The V call is TRBV5-1, the J call TRBJ2-5; no firm D call. Germline V gene sequence: CDR1 SGHRS, CDR2 YFSETQ. The CDR3 runs to 15 residues. The V end was cut by 1 base, the J end by 2 bases, with 12 bases between. The full variable domain, with the rest looked up from reference TRBV5-1 and TRBJ2-5, is KAGVTQTPRYLIKTRGQQVTLSCSPISGHRSVSWYQQTPGQGLQFLFEYFSETQRNKGNFPGRFSGRQFSNSRSEMNVSTLELGDSALYLCASSLSPGQQETQYFGPGTRLLVL.

The chain has TRBV11-2 and TRBJ1-4; TRBD1 is a possible D gene (6 bases). The germline gives CDR1 SGHAT, CDR2 FQNNGV. The CDR3 runs 15 residues. V lost 3 bases and J lost 3, with 11 bases in between. This CDR3 is CASSFTTGPNEKLFF. The CDR3, as DNA: TGTGCCAGCAGCTTCACCACAGGGCCTAATGAAAAACTGTTTTTT.

J is TRBJ2-2 and V is TRBV29-1; D might be TRBD1 (7 bases). CDR3 length: 15 residues. CDR1 is SQVTM, CDR2 ANQGSEA, per germline. With 7 bases removed from V and 8 bases from J, the gap between germline ends came to 23 bases. The CDR3, as DNA: TGCAGCGGGGAGACTAGGGACAGTGGAAAGGGGGAGCTGTTTTTT. Its protein product is CSGETRDSGKGELFF.

This clone was recorded once. The chain has TRBV19 and TRBJ2-2; D might be TRBD1 (5 bases). CDR1 LNHDA and CDR2 SQIVND come from the germline V gene (reference sequence). The CDR3 has 14 residues. Between the trimmed V and J ends, which lost 11 bases and 1 base, there was a span of 14 bases. CDR3 amino acids: CASNAGMNTGELFF. The DNA of the CDR3 is TGTGCCTCGAACGCAGGGATGAACACCGGGGAGCTGTTTTTT.

The chain is built from TRBV12-3 or TRBV12-4 and TRBJ2-1; D possibly corresponds to TRBD1 (5 bases). This CDR3 spans 13 amino acids. V dropped 10 bases and J dropped 4 bases, with 14 bases sitting between them. CDR3 residues: CATRVTGYNEQFF. Here the CDR3 DNA reads TGTGCCACCAGGGTTACAGGATACAATGAGCAGTTCTTC.

The chain's CDR3 is CASSPSSPSTDTQYF. The CDR3 nucleotides read TGTGCCAGCAGCCCATCTAGTCCAAGCACAGATACGCAGTATTTT. The chain uses TRBV7-9 and TRBJ2-3; no clear D. The length of the CDR3 is 15 residues. The germline V and J ends were trimmed by 5 bases and 0 bases, with 12 bases remaining between them. Germline V lookup: CDR1 SEHNR, CDR2 FQNEAQ (reference sequence).

J is TRBJ2-1 and V is TRBV6-2 or TRBV6-3, with TRBD2 matching over 10 bases. V trimming: 4 bases; J trimming: 6 bases; junction bases outside the gene matches: 15. Per germline, CDR1 MNHEY and CDR2 SVGEGT. The CDR3 totals 18 residues. The CDR3 sequence is CASSSPGTSDGHFNEQFF. DNA for the CDR3: TGTGCCAGCAGTTCTCCCGGGACTAGCGATGGCCATTTCAATGAGCAGTTCTTC.

The chain is built from TRBV28 and TRBJ2-2, with 12 bases identical to TRBD2. V dropped 5 bases and J dropped 4; count of bases not matched to a gene: 14. In germline, CDR1 is MDHEN, CDR2 SYDVKM. The CDR3 runs to 19 residues. The CDR3 bases are TGTGCCAGCAGTCCCTTTATCCCTCGACTAGCGGGAGTCACCGGGGAGCTGTTTTTT. This gives the protein CASSPFIPRLAGVTGELFF. The full variable domain, in which reference TRBV28 and TRBJ2-2 provide the parts outside the CDR3, is DVKVTQSSRYLVKRTGEKVFLECVQDMDHENMFWYRQDPGLGLRLIYFSYDVKMKEKGDIPEGYSVSREKKERFSLILESASTNQTSMYLCASSPFIPRLAGVTGELFFGEGSRLTVL.

In this sample, this clone turned up once. The chain combines TRBV5-5 with TRBJ2-1; TRBD2 aligns across 9 bases. V shed 4 bases and J 6 bases; nucleotides not matched to a gene: 11. CDR3 length equals 16 residues. The germline gives CDR1 SGHKS, CDR2 YYEKEE (reference sequence). The CDR3 is CASSPRLGLASNEQFF. The CDR3 nucleotides are TGTGCCAGCAGCCCGCGTTTGGGACTAGCATCCAATGAGCAGTTCTTC.

The chain links TRBV7-2 to TRBJ2-2, with 14 bases identical to TRBD2. Per germline, CDR1 SGHTA and CDR2 FQGNSA. The CDR3 length is 19 residues. Trimming took 1 base from V and 6 from J; bases not matched to a gene: 10. The CDR3 is CASSLGGLAGGRTAGELFF. The CDR3, as DNA: TGTGCCAGCAGCTTAGGAGGACTAGCGGGAGGTCGAACAGCCGGGGAGCTGTTTTTT. Full variable domain (rest looked up from reference TRBV7-2 and TRBJ2-2): GAGVSQSPSNKVTEKGKDVELRCDPISGHTALYWYRQSLGQGLEFLIYFQGNSAPDKSGLPSDRFSAERTGGSVSTLTIQRTQQEDSAVYLCASSLGGLAGGRTAGELFFGEGSRLTVL.

The V call is TRBV19, the J call TRBJ1-1; no clear D. The CDR3 covers 14 residues. Germline loops: CDR1 LNHDA, CDR2 SQIVND (reference sequence). V dropped 10 bases and J dropped 0 bases, with 15 bases sitting between them. CDR3 in DNA: TGTGCCACCCGGGTCATGAAAGTGAACACTGAAGCTTTCTTT. Translated, it gives CATRVMKVNTEAFF.

This chain connects TRBV10-1 to TRBJ2-1, with TRBD1 identical over 7 bases. Germline lookup yields CDR1 WNHNN and CDR2 SYGVQD (reference sequence). The J segment lost 8 bases and the V segment lost 5 bases, leaving 9 bases of the junction unmatched. This CDR3 spans 14 amino acids. The CDR3 nucleotides read TGCGCCAGCAGTTCTAGGGGGCCAGGGGATGAGCAGTTCTTC. Translating gives CASSSRGPGDEQFF.

The rearrangement joins TRBV7-3 to TRBJ2-3, with 9 positions matching TRBD1. The germline V gene encodes CDR1 SGHTA and CDR2 FQGTGA. The trim removed 5 bases at V and 1 base at J, leaving 10 bases unmatched. CDR3 size: 17 residues. CDR3 nucleotide sequence: TGTGCCAGCAGCCAGTATTATAGGACAGGGGGCACAGATACGCAGTATTTT. It specifies CASSQYYRTGGTDTQYF.